This T cell receptor (beta chain) was documented in a study of shared clonotypes between healthy human individuals. In regard to this clone: A read error may explain this, as a much larger clone is one base away.

The data were produced by immunoSEQ multiplex PCR, yet TCRdb's version contains in-frame clones alone and is incomplete. The sample shows about 770,000 clones, roughly two thirds of them seen only once. Germline CDR1 SGHKS, CDR2 YYEKEE (reference sequence). V lost 4 bases, J lost 3 bases, and 5 bases lay in between. This CDR3 region has 11 residues. Material for sequencing was memory CD4+ T cells sorted from blood. Subset: CD45RA-negative fraction. J is TRBJ2-7 and V is TRBV5-5; D is undetermined. The sequence was obtained from a woman aged 25 to 39 in good health. This CDR3 reads CASSTIYEQYF. The DNA for the CDR3 is TGTGCCAGCAGCACGATCTACGAGCAGTACTTC.